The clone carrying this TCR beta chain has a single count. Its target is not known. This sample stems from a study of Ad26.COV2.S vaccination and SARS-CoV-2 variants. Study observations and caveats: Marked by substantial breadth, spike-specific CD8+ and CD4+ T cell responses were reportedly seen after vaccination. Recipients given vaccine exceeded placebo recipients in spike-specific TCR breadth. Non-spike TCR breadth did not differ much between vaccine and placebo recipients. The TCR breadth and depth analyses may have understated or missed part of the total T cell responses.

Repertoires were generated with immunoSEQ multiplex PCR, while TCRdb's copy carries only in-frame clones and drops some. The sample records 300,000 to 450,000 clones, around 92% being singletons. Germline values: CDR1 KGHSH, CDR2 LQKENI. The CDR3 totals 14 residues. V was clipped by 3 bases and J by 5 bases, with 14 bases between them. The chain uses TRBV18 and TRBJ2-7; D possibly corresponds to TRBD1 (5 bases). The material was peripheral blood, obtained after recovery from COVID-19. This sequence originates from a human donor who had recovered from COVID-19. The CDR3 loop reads CASSPPQGLDEQYF. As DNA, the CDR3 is TGTGCCAGCTCACCCCCCCAGGGCTTGGACGAGCAGTACTTC.